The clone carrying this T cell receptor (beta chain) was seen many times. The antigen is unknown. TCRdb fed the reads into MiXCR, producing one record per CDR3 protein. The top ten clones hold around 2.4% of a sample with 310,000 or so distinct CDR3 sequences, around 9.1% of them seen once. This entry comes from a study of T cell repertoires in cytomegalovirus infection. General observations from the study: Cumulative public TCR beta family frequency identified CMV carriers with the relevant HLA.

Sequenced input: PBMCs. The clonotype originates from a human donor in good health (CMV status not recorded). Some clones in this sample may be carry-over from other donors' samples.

The CDR3 bases are TGTGCCACCAAGGAGGCTAGCGGGGGGAAGGAGGAGCAGTTCTTC. Residues: CATKEASGGKEEQFF. The gene calls are TRBV24-1 and TRBJ2-1, with 11 bases identical to TRBD2. V trimming: 8 bases; J trimming: 10 bases; junction bases outside the gene matches: 12. The CDR3 totals 15 residues. Germline values: CDR1 KGHDR, CDR2 SFDVKD.